This T cell receptor beta chain is drawn from a study of cytomegalovirus exposure and HLA in healthy donors. General study results and limits: The study put under 200 TCR beta chains on its list as cytomegalovirus-associated. Rarity marked most TCR sequences, yet some public TCRs occurred in many donors.

Germline CDR1 is SGHRS and CDR2 is YFSETQ. The V segment lost 2 bases and the J segment 6 bases; nucleotides outside the gene matches: 12. The length of the CDR3 is 17 residues. On this clone itself: The antigen is unknown.

Only in-frame clones appear in the TCRdb table, and some are missing; sequencing was by immunoSEQ multiplex PCR. The repertoire holds about 180,000 clones, with around nine tenths as singletons. This receptor was obtained from a man aged 18 to 30 in good health and CMV-seropositive. Input material: PBMCs. The chain is built from TRBV5-1 and TRBJ1-4, with 8 bases matching TRBD1. DNA of the CDR3: TGCGCCAGCAGCTTTTCCCCTGGACAGGGTTTATATGAAAAACTGTTTTTT. This codes for CASSFSPGQGLYEKLFF.